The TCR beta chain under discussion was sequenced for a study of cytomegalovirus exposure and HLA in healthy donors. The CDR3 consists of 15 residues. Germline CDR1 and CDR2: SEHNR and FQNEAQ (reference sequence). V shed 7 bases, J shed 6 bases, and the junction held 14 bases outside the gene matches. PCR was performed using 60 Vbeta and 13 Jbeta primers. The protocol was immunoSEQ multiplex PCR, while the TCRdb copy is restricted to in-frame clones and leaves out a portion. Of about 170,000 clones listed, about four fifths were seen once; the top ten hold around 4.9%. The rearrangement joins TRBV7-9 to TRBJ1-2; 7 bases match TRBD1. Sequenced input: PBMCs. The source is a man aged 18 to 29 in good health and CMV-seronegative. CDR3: CASIKSWTGRNGYTF. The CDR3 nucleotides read TGTGCCAGCATCAAAAGTTGGACAGGAAGGAATGGCTACACCTTC.